Shown below are 22 T cell receptor beta chains from a single sample sequenced in a study of shared clonotypes between healthy human individuals. Only in-frame clones appear in the TCRdb table, and some are missing; sequencing was by immunoSEQ multiplex PCR. The sample shows about 1 million clones, roughly 80% of them seen only once. The source material was memory CD4+ T cells sorted from blood. The subset is: CD45RA-negative fraction. These receptor sequences come from a man aged 18 to 35 in good health.

This chain joins TRBV30 and TRBJ1-2; D perhaps matches TRBD1 (6 bases). Germline loops: CDR1 GTSNPN, CDR2 SVGIG (reference sequence). V lost 5 bases to trimming and J lost 2 bases, with 12 bases between them. This CDR3 contains 13 residues. CDR3 residues: CAWGQTRNYGYTF. CDR3 sequence (DNA): TGTGCCTGGGGACAGACAAGAAACTATGGCTACACCTTC.

The chain employs TRBV10-3 and TRBJ2-5; a possible D gene is TRBD2 (6 bases). The CDR3 consists of 14 residues. Germline V gene lookup returns CDR1 ENHRY and CDR2 SYGVKD. V was cut by 0 bases and J by 5 bases, with 10 bases left in between. CDR3 loop: CAISESRGGETQYF. The CDR3 region has the DNA TGTGCCATCAGTGAGTCGCGGGGCGGGGAGACCCAGTACTTC.

The chain's CDR3 is CASSLDGIPGQGRV. The CDR3 nucleotides read TGTGCCAGCAGCTTGGATGGAATACCGGGACAGGGGCGGGTC. The V and J genes are TRBV5-4 and TRBJ2-7; 10 bases are a match to TRBD1. Germline values: CDR1 SGHNT, CDR2 YYREEE (reference sequence). This CDR3 is built from 14 residues.

V and J are TRBV6-1 and TRBJ1-2, with D tentatively TRBD1 (5 bases). The V gene lost 7 bases and the J gene lost 4 bases, with 16 bases spanning the gap. The CDR3 covers 14 residues. Germline CDR1 and CDR2: MNHNS and SASEGT. The CDR3 loop reads CASTKAGKGYGYTF. The CDR3 DNA reads TGTGCCAGCACAAAGGCAGGGAAGGGCTATGGCTACACCTTC.

J is TRBJ1-1 and V is TRBV7-2, with unresolved D. The CDR3 is 11 residues long. Germline V gene lookup returns CDR1 SGHTA and CDR2 FQGNSA. Trimming pared 4 bases from V and 6 bases from J, leaving 6 bases between. CDR3 sequence (DNA): TGTGCCAGCAGCTCAGTCTCTGAAGCTTTCTTT. This translates into CASSSVSEAFF.

The chain uses TRBV7-9 and TRBJ2-6; weak D call: TRBD2 (5 bases). This CDR3 comprises 17 residues. The V end was cut by 5 bases, the J end by 1 base, with 15 bases between. Germline CDR1 SEHNR, CDR2 FQNEAQ (reference sequence). CDR3 sequence: CASSAPRPGSGANVLTF. Written as DNA, the CDR3 is TGTGCCAGCAGCGCCCCCCGGCCGGGATCTGGGGCCAACGTCCTGACTTTC.

The J gene is TRBJ2-3, the V gene TRBV29-1; D gene uncertain. The CDR3 runs 13 residues. Germline lookup yields CDR1 SQVTM and CDR2 ANQGSEA. The V end was cut by 5 bases, the J end by 1 base, with 10 bases between. The CDR3: CSVSRAGTDTQYF. The DNA of the CDR3 is TGCAGCGTTTCCCGGGCTGGCACAGATACGCAGTATTTT.

The gene calls are TRBV6-4 and TRBJ2-1; 13 nucleotides line up with TRBD2. Per germline, CDR1 MRHNA and CDR2 SNTAGT. This CDR3 region has 16 residues. Trimming took 3 bases from V and 5 from J; bases not matched to a gene: 4. The CDR3 DNA reads as TGTGCCAGCAGTGAACTAGCGGGGGGGAGGAACAATGAGCAGTTCTTC. This encodes CASSELAGGRNNEQFF.

V usage is TRBV4-2 and J usage is TRBJ2-5, with D perhaps given as TRBD1 or TRBD2 (6 bases each). The germline V and J ends were trimmed by 0 bases and 7 bases, with 18 bases remaining between them. The length of the CDR3 is 16 residues. Germline loops: CDR1 LGHNA, CDR2 YNFKEQ. In DNA, the CDR3 is TGTGCCAGCAGCCAAGATATTACGGGGGCTCTGGGGACCCAGTACTTC. Translated: CASSQDITGALGTQYF.

With regard to this clone: Other DNA sequences in this specimen translate into the identical CDR3. This rearrangement joins TRBV9 to TRBJ1-2, with 7 bases that match TRBD1. Trimming at V came to 0 bases and at J to 1 base, leaving 0 bases not matched to a gene. This CDR3 region has 14 residues. Germline CDR1 is SGDLS and CDR2 is YYNGEE. The CDR3, as DNA: TGTGCCAGCAGCGTAGGGACAGGTAACTATGGCTACACCTTC. Its protein is CASSVGTGNYGYTF.

This chain links TRBV9 with TRBJ2-3, with a tentative D call TRBD1 (7 bases). Germline lookup yields CDR1 SGDLS and CDR2 YYNGEE. V was trimmed by 2 bases and J by 0 bases, leaving 13 bases between them. The CDR3 sequence is 16 residues long. CDR3 DNA sequence: TGTGCCAGCAGCGTGTTACAGGGGACTAGCACAGATACGCAGTATTTT. Its translation: CASSVLQGTSTDTQYF.

This rearrangement joins TRBV2 to TRBJ1-1; the D is unclear. Trimming removed 6 bases at V and 1 base at J, with 12 bases between. CDR3 length: 14 amino acids. CDR1 is SNHLY and CDR2 is FYNNEI in the germline V gene. CDR3 region: CASRQREGNTEAFF. The CDR3, as DNA: TGTGCCAGCAGGCAACGTGAGGGGAACACTGAAGCTTTCTTT. Full variable domain (outside the CDR3, taken from reference TRBV2 and TRBJ1-1): EPEVTQTPSHQVTQMGQEVILRCVPISNHLYFYWYRQILGQKVEFLVSFYNNEISEKSEIFDDQFSVERPDGSNFTLKIRSTKLEDSAMYFCASRQREGNTEAFFGQGTRLTVV.

V gene TRBV19 combines with J gene TRBJ2-5; 7 nucleotides match TRBD1. The V and J ends lost 3 bases and 0 bases, in that order; junction bases with no gene match: 1. CDR1 and CDR2 from the germline V gene are LNHDA and SQIVND (reference sequence). This CDR3 spans 14 amino acids. The CDR3 DNA is TGTGCCAGTAGTATGGGACAGCACCAAGAGACCCAGTACTTC. The encoded protein is CASSMGQHQETQYF.

This clone was seen a single time. This chain links TRBV19 with TRBJ1-1; no clear D gene. The CDR3 spans 14 residues. Trimming cost V 3 bases and J 10 bases, with 18 bases left between them. Germline V CDR1 and CDR2: LNHDA, SQIVND (reference sequence). CDR3 sequence: CASSIGKGHEGAFF. The CDR3 bases are TGTGCCAGTAGTATTGGAAAGGGTCACGAGGGAGCTTTCTTT.

This clone appeared a few times. This chain links TRBV28 with TRBJ2-7, with D tentatively TRBD1 or TRBD2 (5 bases each). The CDR3 covers 14 residues. Looked up from germline, CDR1 is MDHEN and CDR2 is SYDVKM. Trimming took 6 bases from V and 9 from J, leaving 21 bases between them. This CDR3 is CASSSGTAPSGQYF. The CDR3 DNA reads as TGTGCCAGCAGCTCCGGGACGGCCCCAAGTGGGCAGTACTTC.

The chain employs TRBV5-1 and TRBJ2-5, with 11 bases lining up with TRBD2. Germline V gives CDR1 SGHRS, CDR2 YFSETQ. This CDR3 spans 16 amino acids. The trim removed 1 base at V and 7 bases at J, leaving 9 bases unmatched. Written as DNA, the CDR3 is TGCGCCAGCAGCTTGAGTGGTAGCGGGGGGGACTGGACCCAGTACTTC. This translates into CASSLSGSGGDWTQYF.

The chain links TRBV5-6 to TRBJ2-2; D is uncertain. Trimming shortened V by 2 bases and J by 3 bases, and 2 bases separated the two germline ends. CDR3 length: 12 amino acids. Germline V gene sequence: CDR1 SGHDT, CDR2 YYEEEE. The CDR3 loop is CASSFYTGELFF. In nucleotides, the CDR3 is TGTGCCAGCAGCTTCTACACCGGGGAGCTGTTTTTT.

The chain joins TRBV5-6 to TRBJ2-7; no reliable D call. Trimming removed 1 base from V and 6 bases from J, with 14 bases in between. This CDR3 contains 14 residues. The germline gives CDR1 SGHDT, CDR2 YYEEEE. The CDR3: CASSLWYTGTEQYF. The CDR3 DNA follows: TGTGCCAGCAGCTTGTGGTATACCGGTACCGAGCAGTACTTC.

The genes are TRBV13 and TRBJ2-7, with TRBD2 matching 10 bases. Germline CDR1 is PRHDT and CDR2 is FYEKMQ (reference sequence). The CDR3 extends over 16 amino acids. The J segment lost 6 bases and the V segment lost 5 bases, leaving 13 bases of the junction unmatched. For the CDR3, the DNA is TGTGCCAGCAGCAATACTGGGACTAGCGCGAGGAGCGAGCAGTACTTC. Translating it yields CASSNTGTSARSEQYF.

V gene TRBV29-1 combines with J gene TRBJ2-3; 7 bases match TRBD2. V lost 4 bases, J lost 0 bases, and 4 bases stayed unmatched. Germline assignment: CDR1 SQVTM and CDR2 ANQGSEA. This CDR3 is 14 amino acids long. CDR3 DNA: TGCAGCGTTGGAGCGGGGTCCAGCACAGATACGCAGTATTTT. It yields the protein CSVGAGSSTDTQYF.

The table lists this clone with a few counts. The chain carries TRBV18 and TRBJ1-2; TRBD1 matches 9 bases. With V trimmed by 6 bases and J by 3 bases, 5 bases remained unmatched. The CDR3 runs to 14 residues. CDR1 KGHSH and CDR2 LQKENI come from the germline V gene. CDR3 in DNA: TGTGCCAGCTCGCTCCGGACAGGGGACTATGGCTACACCTTC. As protein: CASSLRTGDYGYTF.

This chain connects TRBV5-1 to TRBJ2-7; no reliable D call. Germline V gene lookup returns CDR1 SGHRS and CDR2 YFSETQ. V lost 2 bases and J lost 0, with 27 bases in between. CDR3 length: 20 residues. As DNA, the CDR3 is TGCGCCAGCAGCTTTTATGACCCTCCGTTCACTCTTTCTTCCTCCTACGAGCAGTACTTC. Amino acid sequence: CASSFYDPPFTLSSSYEQYF.